In this sample, the clone carrying this T cell receptor (beta chain) turned up once. The antigen remains unidentified. The primer mix had 60 Vbeta and 13 Jbeta primers. Sequenced by immunoSEQ multiplex PCR; TCRdb stores in-frame clones only, minus some. The profile covers 210,000 or so clones, with 75% to 80% appearing a single time and around 1.8% taken by the ten largest. CDR3 size: 15 residues. Germline CDR1 and CDR2: SGHRS and YFSETQ. With V trimmed by 4 bases and J by 6 bases, 8 bases remained unmatched. This sample is part of a study of cytomegalovirus exposure and HLA in healthy donors. Whole-study results and caveats: V- and J-gene trimming in TCR beta was tied to a missense DCLRE1C variant by an analysis performed later. Fewer than 20,000 TCR beta sequences were associated with HLA alleles at 0.05 false discovery rate in a later analysis.

This chain connects TRBV5-1 to TRBJ2-2; 8 nucleotides align to TRBD1. The sequenced sample was PBMCs. The TCR sequence derives from a man younger than 35 in good health and CMV-seronegative. The CDR3 spells CASSTGQGEAGELFF. As DNA, the CDR3 is TGCGCCAGCAGCACAGGACAGGGAGAGGCCGGGGAGCTGTTTTTT.